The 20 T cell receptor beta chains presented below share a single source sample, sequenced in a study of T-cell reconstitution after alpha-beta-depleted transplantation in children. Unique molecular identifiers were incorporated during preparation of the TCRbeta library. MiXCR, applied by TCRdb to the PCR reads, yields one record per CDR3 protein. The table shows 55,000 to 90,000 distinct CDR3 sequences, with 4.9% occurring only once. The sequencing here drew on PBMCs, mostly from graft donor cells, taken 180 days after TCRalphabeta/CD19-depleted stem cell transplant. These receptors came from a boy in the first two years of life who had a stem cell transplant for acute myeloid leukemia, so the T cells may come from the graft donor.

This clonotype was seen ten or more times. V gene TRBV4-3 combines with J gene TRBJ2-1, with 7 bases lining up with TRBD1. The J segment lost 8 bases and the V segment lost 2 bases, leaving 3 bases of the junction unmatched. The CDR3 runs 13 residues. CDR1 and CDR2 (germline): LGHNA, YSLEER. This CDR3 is CASSQFRGYEQFF. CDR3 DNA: TGCGCCAGCAGCCAATTCAGGGGGTATGAGCAGTTCTTC.

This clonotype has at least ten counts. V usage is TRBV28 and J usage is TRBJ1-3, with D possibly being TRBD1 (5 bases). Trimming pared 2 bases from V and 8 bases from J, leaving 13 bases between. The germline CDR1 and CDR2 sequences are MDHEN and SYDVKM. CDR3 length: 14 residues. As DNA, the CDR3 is TGTGCCAGCAGTTTAGAGGGGCGCTCAGACACCATATATTTT. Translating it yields CASSLEGRSDTIYF.

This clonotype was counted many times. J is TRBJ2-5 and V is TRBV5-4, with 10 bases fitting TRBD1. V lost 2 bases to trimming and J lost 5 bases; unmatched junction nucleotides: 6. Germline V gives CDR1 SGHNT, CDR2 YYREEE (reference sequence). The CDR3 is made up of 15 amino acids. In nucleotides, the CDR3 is TGTGCCAGCAGCTTCGAGACAGGGGGCGGTGAGACCCAGTACTTC. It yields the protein CASSFETGGGETQYF.

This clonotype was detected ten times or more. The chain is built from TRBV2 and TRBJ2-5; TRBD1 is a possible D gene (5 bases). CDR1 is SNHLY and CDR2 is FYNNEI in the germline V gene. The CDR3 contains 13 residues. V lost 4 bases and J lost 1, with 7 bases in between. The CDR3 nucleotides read TGTGCCAGCAGTGCAGGGTTCCAAGAGACCCAGTACTTC. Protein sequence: CASSAGFQETQYF. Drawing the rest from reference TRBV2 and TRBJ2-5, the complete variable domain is EPEVTQTPSHQVTQMGQEVILRCVPISNHLYFYWYRQILGQKVEFLVSFYNNEISEKSEIFDDQFSVERPDGSNFTLKIRSTKLEDSAMYFCASSAGFQETQYFGPGTRLLVL.

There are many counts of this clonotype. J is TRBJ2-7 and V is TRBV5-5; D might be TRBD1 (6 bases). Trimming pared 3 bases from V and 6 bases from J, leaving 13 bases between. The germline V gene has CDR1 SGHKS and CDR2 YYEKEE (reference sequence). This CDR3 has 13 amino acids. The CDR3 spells CASSSSTGSEQYV. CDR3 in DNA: TGTGCCAGCAGCTCCTCGACAGGCAGCGAGCAGTACGTC.

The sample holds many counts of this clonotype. CDR3: CASSLTEAFNSPLHF. The CDR3 region has the DNA TGTGCCAGCAGCCTGACGGAGGCCTTTAATTCACCCCTCCACTTT. The gene calls are TRBV7-6 and TRBJ1-6, with D hard to call. The V and J ends lost 5 bases and 6 bases respectively, with 14 bases between them. This CDR3 spans 15 amino acids. Germline CDR1 and CDR2: SGHVS and FNYEAQ.

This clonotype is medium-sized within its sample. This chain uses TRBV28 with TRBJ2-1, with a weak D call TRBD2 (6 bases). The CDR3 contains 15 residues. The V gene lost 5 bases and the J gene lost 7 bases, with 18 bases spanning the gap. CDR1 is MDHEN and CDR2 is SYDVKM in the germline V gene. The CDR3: CASSPPGRGGNEQFF. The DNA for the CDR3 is TGTGCCAGCAGTCCTCCCGGCCGGGGAGGAAATGAGCAGTTCTTC. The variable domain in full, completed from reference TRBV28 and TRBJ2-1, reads DVKVTQSSRYLVKRTGEKVFLECVQDMDHENMFWYRQDPGLGLRLIYFSYDVKMKEKGDIPEGYSVSREKKERFSLILESASTNQTSMYLCASSPPGRGGNEQFFGPGTRLTVL.

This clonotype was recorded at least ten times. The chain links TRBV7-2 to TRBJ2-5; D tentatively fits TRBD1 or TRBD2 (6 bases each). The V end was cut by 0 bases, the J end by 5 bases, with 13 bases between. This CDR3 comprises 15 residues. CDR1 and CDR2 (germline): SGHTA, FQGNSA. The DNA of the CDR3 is TGTGCCAGCAGCTTAGCCGGGGGCCTGGGGGAGACCCAGTACTTC. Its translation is CASSLAGGLGETQYF. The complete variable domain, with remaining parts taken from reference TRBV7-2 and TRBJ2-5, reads GAGVSQSPSNKVTEKGKDVELRCDPISGHTALYWYRQSLGQGLEFLIYFQGNSAPDKSGLPSDRFSAERTGGSVSTLTIQRTQQEDSAVYLCASSLAGGLGETQYFGPGTRLLVL.

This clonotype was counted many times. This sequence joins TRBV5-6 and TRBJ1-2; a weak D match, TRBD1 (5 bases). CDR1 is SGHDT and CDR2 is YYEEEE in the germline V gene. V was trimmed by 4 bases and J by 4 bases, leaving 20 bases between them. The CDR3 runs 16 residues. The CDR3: CASSQPGQRQSYGYTF. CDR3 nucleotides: TGTGCCAGCAGCCAACCAGGGCAGCGACAGTCCTATGGCTACACCTTC.

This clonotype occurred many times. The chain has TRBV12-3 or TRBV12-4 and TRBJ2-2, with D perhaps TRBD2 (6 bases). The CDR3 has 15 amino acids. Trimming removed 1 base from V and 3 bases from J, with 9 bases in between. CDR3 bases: TGTGCCAGCAGTTTAGAGGGACTTTACACCGGGGAGCTGTTTTTT. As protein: CASSLEGLYTGELFF.

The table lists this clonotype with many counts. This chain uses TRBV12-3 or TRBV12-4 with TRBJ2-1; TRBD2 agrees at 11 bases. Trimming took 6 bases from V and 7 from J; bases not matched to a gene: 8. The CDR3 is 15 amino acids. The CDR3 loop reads CASSVGASGGNEQFF. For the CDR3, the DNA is TGTGCCAGCAGCGTGGGAGCTAGCGGGGGGAATGAGCAGTTCTTC.

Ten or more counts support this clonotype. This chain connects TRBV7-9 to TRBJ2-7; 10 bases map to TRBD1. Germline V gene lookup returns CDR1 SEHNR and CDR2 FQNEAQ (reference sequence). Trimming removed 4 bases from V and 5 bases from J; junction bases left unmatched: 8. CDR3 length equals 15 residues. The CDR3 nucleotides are TGTGCCAGCAGCTCCCGGGGGACAGGGGTCAACGAGCAGTACTTC. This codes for CASSSRGTGVNEQYF.

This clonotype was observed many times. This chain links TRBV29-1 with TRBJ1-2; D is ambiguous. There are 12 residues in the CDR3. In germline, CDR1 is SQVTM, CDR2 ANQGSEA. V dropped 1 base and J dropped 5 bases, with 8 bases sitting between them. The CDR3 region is CSVEGLGYGYTF. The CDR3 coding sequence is TGCAGCGTTGAAGGGCTAGGATATGGCTACACCTTC.

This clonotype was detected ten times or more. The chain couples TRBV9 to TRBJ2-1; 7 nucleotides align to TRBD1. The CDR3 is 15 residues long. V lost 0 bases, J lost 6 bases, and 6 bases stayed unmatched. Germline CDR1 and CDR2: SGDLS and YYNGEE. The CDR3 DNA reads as TGTGCCAGCAGCGTAGCTACGGGACAGCTCAATGAGCAGTTCTTC. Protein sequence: CASSVATGQLNEQFF.

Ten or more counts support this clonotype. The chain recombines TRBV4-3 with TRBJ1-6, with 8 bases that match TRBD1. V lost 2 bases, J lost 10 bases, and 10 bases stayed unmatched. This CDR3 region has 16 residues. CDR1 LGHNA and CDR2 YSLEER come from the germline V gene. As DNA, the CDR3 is TGCGCCAGCAGCCAATGGGGGGGGACAGGAGGCTCACCCCTCCACTTT. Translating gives CASSQWGGTGGSPLHF.

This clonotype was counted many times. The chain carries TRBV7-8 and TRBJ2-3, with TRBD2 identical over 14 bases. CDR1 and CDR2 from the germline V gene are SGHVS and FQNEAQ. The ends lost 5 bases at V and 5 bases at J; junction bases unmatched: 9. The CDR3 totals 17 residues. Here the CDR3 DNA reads TGTGCCAGCAGCCAGCGCCGACTAGCGGGGGGGTTAGATACGCAGTATTTT. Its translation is CASSQRRLAGGLDTQYF.

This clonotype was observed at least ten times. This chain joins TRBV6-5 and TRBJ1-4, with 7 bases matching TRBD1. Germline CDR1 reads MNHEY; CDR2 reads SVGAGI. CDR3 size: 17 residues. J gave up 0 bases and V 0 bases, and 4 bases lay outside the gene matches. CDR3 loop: CASSYSLGTATNEKLFF. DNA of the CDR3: TGTGCCAGCAGTTACTCTCTTGGGACAGCAACTAATGAAAAACTGTTTTTT.

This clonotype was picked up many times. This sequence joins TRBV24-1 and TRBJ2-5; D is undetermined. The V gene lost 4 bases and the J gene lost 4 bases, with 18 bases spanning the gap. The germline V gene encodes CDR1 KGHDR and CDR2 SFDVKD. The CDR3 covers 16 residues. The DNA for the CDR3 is TGTGCCACCAGTGACCCCCTCGTCCCCCCAGGAGAGACCCAGTACTTC. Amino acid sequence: CATSDPLVPPGETQYF.

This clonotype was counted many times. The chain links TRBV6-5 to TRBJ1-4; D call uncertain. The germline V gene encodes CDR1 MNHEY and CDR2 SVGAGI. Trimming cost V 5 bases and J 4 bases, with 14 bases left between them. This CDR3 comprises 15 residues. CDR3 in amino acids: CASSNYRTLNEKLFF. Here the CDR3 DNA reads TGTGCCAGCAGTAACTACAGAACCCTTAATGAAAAACTGTTTTTT.

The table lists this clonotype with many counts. Here the CDR3 DNA reads TGCAGTGCTAGAGATAATAGCGGCTTTTTCAATGAGCAGTTCTTC. Its protein product is CSARDNSGFFNEQFF. The chain is built from TRBV20-1 and TRBJ2-1; a weak D match, TRBD2 (6 bases). The CDR3 is 15 amino acids. V was cut by 0 bases and J by 6 bases, with 15 bases left in between. Germline CDR1 is DFQATT and CDR2 is SNEGSKA (reference sequence).